The sequence of this T cell receptor beta chain was determined in a study of blood T cells in healthy people across ages. Unmatched junction bases numbered 7, after V lost 5 bases and J lost 8 bases. The CDR3 is made up of 15 amino acids. Germline V lookup: CDR1 SEHNR, CDR2 FQNEAQ (reference sequence). It was with a sample-barcoded 5' primer and a J-beta primer mix that a second PCR of roughly 6 to 12 cycles was run. TCRdb re-derived calls from the 5' RACE reads in MiXCR, one entry per CDR3 protein. The repertoire includes around 500,000 distinct CDR3 sequences, over 25% of them detected once, and over 3.5% sits in the top ten. The data also belong to a second study, concerning T cells of mothers and their children.

The sequenced sample consisted of blood. The rearrangement uses TRBV7-9 and TRBJ1-6, with 9 bases fitting TRBD1. This receptor was obtained from a boy aged 2 to 10 in good health. CDR3 sequence reads: CASSLGTGFDSPLHF. Here the CDR3 DNA reads TGTGCCAGCAGCCTCGGGACAGGGTTCGATTCACCCCTCCACTTT.